The rows below give T cell receptor beta chains drawn from one sample of a study of blood T cell repertoires in COVID-19. Profiled with immunoSEQ multiplex PCR; TCRdb holds only in-frame clones, not every one. This sample has 220,000 or so clones, with about four fifths found just once. The sequenced sample consisted of PBMCs or T cells enriched from blood (not recorded which). The receptors were gathered from a woman aged 40 to 49 who had recovered from COVID-19. The CDR3 runs from the conserved cysteine through the conserved F or W. D genes are given only for firm matches. The listing skips clone size in some rows; elsewhere it reads once, few, many or a size class.

J: TRBJ1-2; V: TRBV25-1; D: .; size: .; CDR3: CASSERGHYGYTF; DNA: TGTGCCAGCAGTGAAAGGGGCCACTATGGCTACACCTTC
J: TRBJ2-2; V: TRBV7-2; D: TRBD1; size: once; CDR3: CASSLRDRAGELFF; DNA: TGTGCCAGCAGCTTAAGGGACAGGGCCGGGGAGCTGTTTTTT
J: TRBJ2-7; V: TRBV2; D: .; size: .; CDR3: CASSDLGQVDVDEQYF; DNA: TGTGCCAGCAGTGACTTGGGGCAGGTTGATGTTGACGAGCAGTACTTC
J: TRBJ2-7; V: TRBV27; D: .; size: .; CDR3: CASSSLSRGPHEQYF; DNA: TGTGCCAGCAGTTCCCTCTCCAGGGGCCCTCACGAGCAGTACTTC
J: TRBJ1-5; V: TRBV5-1; D: .; size: .; CDR3: CASSLVAGGNQPQHF; DNA: TGCGCCAGCAGCTTGGTTGCAGGAGGTAATCAGCCCCAGCATTTT
J: TRBJ1-1; V: TRBV27; D: .; size: .; CDR3: CASSTQGSAAFF; DNA: TGTGCCAGCAGCACTCAGGGGTCGGCAGCTTTCTTT
J: TRBJ1-2; V: TRBV5-4; D: TRBD1; size: .; CDR3: CASSRRTGPYYGYTF; DNA: TGTGCCAGCAGCCGGAGGACAGGGCCCTACTATGGCTACACCTTC
J: TRBJ2-1; V: TRBV4-1; D: TRBD2; size: few; CDR3: CASSPSPTSGRAYEQFF; DNA: TGCGCCAGCAGCCCATCCCCGACTAGCGGGAGGGCCTATGAGCAGTTCTTC
J: TRBJ2-1; V: TRBV6-1; D: .; size: .; CDR3: CASSELASGEQFF; DNA: TGTGCCAGCAGTGAACTAGCCTCGGGTGAGCAGTTCTTC
J: TRBJ1-2; V: TRBV7-9; D: .; size: .; CDR3: CASSSAGAYYGYTF; DNA: TGTGCCAGCAGCTCGGCAGGGGCTTACTATGGCTACACCTTC
J: TRBJ2-2; V: TRBV2; D: .; size: .; CDR3: CASSEFGVGAGELFF; DNA: TGTGCCAGCAGTGAATTCGGAGTCGGGGCCGGGGAGCTGTTTTTT
J: TRBJ2-1; V: TRBV6-5; D: .; size: .; CDR3: CASTNPGVNEQFF; DNA: TGTGCCAGCACCAACCCCGGAGTTAATGAGCAGTTCTTC
J: TRBJ1-2; V: TRBV27; D: TRBD1; size: .; CDR3: CASTSRDRGDGYTF; DNA: TGTGCCAGCACTTCCCGGGACAGGGGTGATGGCTACACCTTC
J: TRBJ1-1; V: TRBV11-2; D: .; size: .; CDR3: CASSSRWYGTEAFF; DNA: TGTGCCAGCAGTTCCCGGTGGTATGGCACTGAAGCTTTCTTT
J: TRBJ2-5; V: TRBV7-2; D: TRBD2; size: .; CDR3: CASSPRAAGRQETQYF; DNA: TGTGCCAGCAGCCCCCGGGCAGCGGGACGACAAGAGACCCAGTACTTC
J: TRBJ2-3; V: TRBV9; D: TRBD2; size: few; CDR3: CASSLGLAGNTDTQYF; DNA: TGTGCCAGCAGCCTGGGACTAGCGGGAAACACAGATACGCAGTATTTT
J: TRBJ1-3; V: TRBV5-1; D: .; size: once; CDR3: CASSFGEVGRGNTIYF; DNA: TGCGCCAGCAGCTTCGGAGAGGTGGGGAGAGGAAACACCATATATTTT
J: TRBJ2-1; V: TRBV7-2; D: TRBD2; size: .; CDR3: CASSLERGSYNEQFF; DNA: TGTGCCAGCAGCTTAGAGCGGGGTTCCTACAATGAGCAGTTCTTC
J: TRBJ2-1; V: TRBV2; D: .; size: .; CDR3: CASERSYYNEQFF; DNA: TGTGCCAGCGAGCGGAGTTACTACAATGAGCAGTTCTTC
J: TRBJ2-7; V: TRBV9; D: TRBD2; size: once; CDR3: CASSVAGGNTYEQYF; DNA: TGTGCCAGCAGCGTAGCGGGAGGGAACACCTACGAGCAGTACTTC
J: TRBJ2-3; V: TRBV25-1; D: .; size: .; CDR3: CASSDHSRTDTQYF; DNA: TGTGCCAGCAGTGATCACTCTCGCACAGATACGCAGTATTTT
J: TRBJ2-1; V: TRBV30; D: TRBD2; size: few; CDR3: CAWSTSGSLYEQFF; DNA: TGTGCCTGGAGTACCAGCGGGAGCCTGTATGAGCAGTTCTTC
J: TRBJ2-3; V: TRBV9; D: TRBD2; size: .; CDR3: CASDRSGSGTDTQYF; DNA: TGTGCCAGCGACCGTAGCGGGAGTGGAACAGATACGCAGTATTTT
J: TRBJ1-1; V: TRBV10-2; D: TRBD1; size: .; CDR3: CASTRQGAPEAFF; DNA: TGCGCCAGCACTCGTCAGGGGGCCCCTGAAGCTTTCTTT
J: TRBJ2-5; V: TRBV11-2; D: TRBD2; size: .; CDR3: CASSRREGLGETQYF; DNA: TGTGCCAGCAGTAGGCGGGAGGGCCTCGGGGAGACCCAGTACTTC
J: TRBJ2-7; V: TRBV7-8; D: .; size: .; CDR3: CASSLGIGSFYEQYF; DNA: TGTGCCAGCAGCTTAGGTATCGGGAGTTTCTACGAGCAGTACTTC
J: TRBJ1-2; V: TRBV30; D: TRBD1; size: .; CDR3: CAWSGVTGQGLYGYTF; DNA: TGTGCCTGGAGTGGAGTAACGGGACAGGGGTTATATGGCTACACCTTC
J: TRBJ1-3; V: TRBV28; D: .; size: .; CDR3: CATTRDSGNTIYF; DNA: TGTGCCACCACCAGGGACTCTGGAAACACCATATATTTT
J: TRBJ1-6; V: TRBV27; D: .; size: .; CDR3: CASSFSLLGNSPLHF; DNA: TGTGCCAGCAGTTTTAGTTTGCTCGGTAATTCACCCCTCCACTTT
J: TRBJ1-3; V: TRBV30; D: .; size: few; CDR3: CAWTRTAGNTIYF; DNA: TGTGCCTGGACAAGGACAGCTGGAAACACCATATATTTT
J: TRBJ1-6; V: TRBV5-5; D: TRBD1; size: .; CDR3: CASSLEGQPFNSPLHF; DNA: TGTGCCAGCAGCTTGGAGGGACAGCCTTTCAATTCACCCCTCCACTTT
J: TRBJ2-7; V: TRBV15; D: .; size: .; CDR3: CATSRGGSLKNEQYF; DNA: TGTGCCACCAGCAGAGGAGGTAGCCTCAAGAACGAGCAGTACTTC
J: TRBJ1-6; V: TRBV30; D: .; size: .; CDR3: CAWSVGAGNRRSYNSPLHF; DNA: TGTGCCTGGAGTGTAGGGGCCGGCAATAGACGCTCCTATAATTCACCCCTCCACTTT
J: TRBJ2-6; V: TRBV18; D: .; size: once; CDR3: CASSPLAGANVLTF; DNA: TGTGCCAGCTCACCACTCGCTGGGGCCAACGTCCTGACTTTC
J: TRBJ2-3; V: TRBV11-2; D: TRBD2; size: .; CDR3: CASSSSKAGGTDTQYF; DNA: TGTGCCAGCAGCTCCTCTAAAGCGGGGGGCACAGATACGCAGTATTTT
J: TRBJ2-3; V: TRBV18; D: TRBD1; size: .; CDR3: CASSPWDRLTDTQYF; DNA: TGTGCCAGCTCACCTTGGGACAGGCTGACAGATACGCAGTATTTT
J: TRBJ2-3; V: TRBV7-3; D: TRBD2; size: .; CDR3: CASSRGLAGTTDTQYF; DNA: TGTGCCAGCAGCCGTGGACTAGCGGGCACCACAGATACGCAGTATTTT
J: TRBJ2-7; V: TRBV7-2; D: .; size: .; CDR3: CASSLAEYSYEQYF; DNA: TGTGCCAGCAGCTTAGCGGAGTATAGCTACGAGCAGTACTTC
J: TRBJ1-2; V: TRBV24-1; D: TRBD1; size: .; CDR3: CATSDLRGPHYGYTF; DNA: TGTGCCACCAGTGATTTAAGGGGGCCCCACTATGGCTACACCTTC
J: TRBJ1-1; V: TRBV29-1; D: .; size: .; CDR3: CSVLPRGGLGTNTEAFF; DNA: TGCAGCGTACTACCTCGGGGGGGGCTGGGAACGAACACTGAAGCTTTCTTT
J: TRBJ1-6; V: TRBV27; D: .; size: .; CDR3: CASSLQGRYNSPLHF; DNA: TGTGCCAGCAGTTTACAGGGCCGATATAATTCACCCCTCCACTTT
J: TRBJ2-7; V: TRBV27; D: TRBD1; size: .; CDR3: CASSFTGTGDYEQYF; DNA: TGTGCCAGCAGTTTCACCGGGACAGGGGACTACGAGCAGTACTTC
J: TRBJ2-1; V: TRBV12-5; D: TRBD2; size: .; CDR3: CASGPWRERNEQFF; DNA: TGTGCTAGTGGTCCCTGGCGGGAGAGGAATGAGCAGTTCTTC
J: TRBJ1-4; V: TRBV5-1; D: TRBD1; size: .; CDR3: CASTRGQRPTLGVANEKLFF; DNA: TGCGCCAGCACCCGGGGACAGAGGCCTACCCTGGGCGTAGCTAATGAAAAACTGTTTTTT
J: TRBJ2-1; V: TRBV6-2/TRBV6-3; D: TRBD2; size: .; CDR3: CASSWRLAGGGNEQFF; DNA: TGTGCCAGCAGTTGGCGACTAGCGGGAGGTGGGAATGAGCAGTTCTTC
J: TRBJ2-5; V: TRBV19; D: .; size: .; CDR3: CASSAGTRYQETQYF; DNA: TGTGCCAGTAGTGCCGGGACACGGTACCAAGAGACCCAGTACTTC
J: TRBJ1-5; V: TRBV19; D: .; size: .; CDR3: CASRSGGGQPQHF; DNA: TGTGCCAGTAGGTCGGGGGGCGGTCAGCCCCAGCATTTT
J: TRBJ2-5; V: TRBV20-1; D: TRBD2; size: .; CDR3: CSASTSGRETQYF; DNA: TGCAGTGCTAGTACTAGCGGGAGGGAGACCCAGTACTTC
J: TRBJ1-5; V: TRBV18; D: .; size: .; CDR3: CASSTDDQPQHF; DNA: TGTGCCAGCTCAACAGACGATCAGCCCCAGCATTTT
J: TRBJ1-1; V: TRBV7-2; D: .; size: .; CDR3: CASSLMGADGSEAFF; DNA: TGTGCCAGCAGCTTAATGGGGGCAGATGGCTCTGAAGCTTTCTTT
J: TRBJ1-5; V: TRBV28; D: .; size: .; CDR3: CASMRGGAGNGQPQHF; DNA: TGTGCCAGCATGAGAGGGGGGGCAGGGAATGGACAGCCCCAGCATTTT